These 11 T cell receptor beta chains originate from one sample sequenced in a study of Ad26.COV2.S vaccination and SARS-CoV-2 variants. TCRdb keeps only in-frame clones here, not all; method: immunoSEQ multiplex PCR. The top ten hold 3.9% of the sample, which has some 350,000 clones, 90% to 95% seen once. The starting material was peripheral blood, obtained after recovery from COVID-19. The receptors originated from a human donor who had recovered from COVID-19.

This chain uses TRBV27 with TRBJ2-1; D unclear. This CDR3 region has 11 residues. V lost 6 bases to trimming and J lost 9 bases, with 9 bases between them. CDR1 MNHEY and CDR2 SMNVEV come from the germline V gene (reference sequence). In DNA form, the CDR3 reads TGTGCCAGCAGCAACGCAGGTGAGCAGTTCTTC. This translates into CASSNAGEQFF.

V usage is TRBV3-1 (or the pseudogene TRBV3-2) and J usage is TRBJ1-2, with no clear D. Trimming stripped 0 bases from V and 8 bases from J, with 10 bases between. The CDR3 contains 13 residues. Germline V gives CDR1 LGHDT, CDR2 YNNKEL (reference sequence). The CDR3 protein is CASSQDSQTGYTF. The CDR3 DNA sequence: TGTGCCAGCAGCCAAGACTCCCAGACAGGCTACACCTTC.

The chain uses TRBV7-6 and TRBJ1-5; 7 nucleotides align to TRBD1. V dropped 2 bases and J dropped 5; count of bases not matched to a gene: 6. CDR3 length: 15 residues. Germline V lookup: CDR1 SGHVS, CDR2 FNYEAQ. This chain's CDR3 is CASSLIKGADQPQHF. The CDR3 DNA reads TGTGCCAGCAGCTTAATTAAGGGGGCCGATCAGCCCCAGCATTTT.

This clone was seen a single time. The rearrangement links TRBV7-3 to TRBJ1-6, with 8 bases aligning to TRBD1. The V and J ends lost 1 base and 7 bases, in that order; junction bases with no gene match: 6. The CDR3 consists of 16 residues. Germline values: CDR1 SGHTA, CDR2 FQGTGA. CDR3 sequence: CASSLRPAGGNSPLHF. The CDR3 nucleotides are TGTGCCAGCAGCTTAAGACCGGCAGGGGGCAATTCACCCCTCCACTTT.

The chain uses TRBV28 and TRBJ2-5; D is unclear. CDR3 size: 13 residues. Between the trimmed V and J ends, which lost 2 bases and 1 base, there was a span of 5 bases. CDR1 and CDR2 (germline): MDHEN, SYDVKM. The CDR3, as DNA: TGTGCCAGCAGTTTAGACTTCCAAGAGACCCAGTACTTC. This sequence encodes CASSLDFQETQYF.

CDR3 protein: CASSYSMGTGANVLTF. In DNA, the CDR3 is TGTGCCAGCAGTTACTCGATGGGGACCGGGGCCAACGTCCTGACTTTC. V is TRBV6-5 and J is TRBJ2-6; possibly TRBD1 or TRBD2 for D (5 bases each). The CDR3 covers 16 residues. The V end lost 0 bases, the J end lost 4 bases, and 10 bases lay between the germline ends. CDR1 is MNHEY, CDR2 SVGAGI, per germline.

The J gene is TRBJ2-7, the V gene TRBV7-9, with unresolved D. With 1 base removed from V and 6 bases from J, the gap between germline ends came to 7 bases. The CDR3 consists of 12 residues. Germline-derived CDR1 and CDR2 are SEHNR and FQNEAQ (reference sequence). The CDR3 DNA reads TGTGCCAGCAGCTTAGTTGATCGCGAGCAGTACTTC. Protein sequence: CASSLVDREQYF.

J is TRBJ2-1 and V is TRBV6-5; D could derive from TRBD1 or TRBD2 (5 bases each). The ends were cut back, 0 bases at V and 2 bases at J, with 11 bases in the middle. The CDR3 spans 16 residues. Germline V gene sequence: CDR1 MNHEY, CDR2 SVGAGI. The CDR3 nucleotides are TGTGCCAGCAGTTACTCCGCAGGGCGGGCCTACAATGAGCAGTTCTTC. It yields the protein CASSYSAGRAYNEQFF.

The J gene is TRBJ1-5, the V gene TRBV6-2 or TRBV6-3; no reliable D call. There are 14 residues in the CDR3. Germline-derived CDR1 and CDR2 are MNHEY and SVGEGT. V shed 5 bases and J shed 0 bases, with 8 bases lying between them. The CDR3 coding sequence is TGTGCCAGCAGTCTCCTTAATAGCAATCAGCCCCAGCATTTT. As protein: CASSLLNSNQPQHF.

This clone was found once. CDR3 nucleotides: TGTGCCAGCAGAGGAGACTTCTATGGCTACACCTTC. It encodes CASRGDFYGYTF. The V call is TRBV5-6, the J call TRBJ1-2, with D unclear. CDR1 is SGHDT, CDR2 YYEEEE, per germline. There are 12 residues in the CDR3. The V gene lost 5 bases and the J gene lost 4 bases, with 9 bases spanning the gap.

A single count supports this clone. The chain couples TRBV7-9 to TRBJ1-2; D gene uncertain. V was clipped by 0 bases and J by 4 bases, with 15 bases between them. Germline V CDR1 and CDR2: SEHNR, FQNEAQ (reference sequence). The CDR3 runs to 16 residues. The CDR3 bases are TGTGCCAGCAGCTTAGCGTCTTCCGGTGGAGCCTATGGCTACACCTTC. This sequence encodes CASSLASSGGAYGYTF.